This entry features one T cell receptor (beta chain) sequence. Per the authors' pipeline: Estimated nucleated cell counts came from reference gene primer amplification. Measured with immunoSEQ multiplex PCR; TCRdb has only the in-frame clones, and not every one. That table furnishes V, J and clone size, whereas the DNA furnished D and trimming. The sample contains just over 60,000 clones, 65% to 80% of which appear only once. The sample is drawn from a study of blood T cell repertoires in COVID-19. Study at large: Specimens from acute and convalescent COVID-19 originated in the United States, Italy and Spain.

The receptor was derived from a man between 60 and 70 years old with acute or convalescent COVID-19. The sample was peripheral blood.

CDR3 protein: CAISDRDRGKYEQYF. The CDR3 DNA reads as TGTGCCATCAGTGATCGGGACAGGGGTAAATACGAGCAGTACTTC. The chain employs TRBV10-3 and TRBJ2-7; TRBD1 matches at 10 bases. CDR1 and CDR2 (germline): ENHRY, SYGVKD. The CDR3 is 15 residues long. The junction had 6 bases not matched to a gene; V was cut back by 3 bases and J by 4 bases.